The TCR beta chain under discussion was sequenced for a study of beta chain features in type 1 diabetes (dated by TCRdb to the late 2010s). About the full investigation: No differences in mean age, gender distribution, total cell number or subset yield were found between patients and healthy donors. In the study, recently diagnosed type 1 diabetes patients and matched healthy donors were compared on the TCRB repertoires of their sorted circulating CD4+ T cell subsets. Regulatory and stem cell-like memory subsets were obtained from only 8 patients and roughly eight healthy donors, while naive and central memory subsets were obtained from all 30 or so donors. A total of 107,917,701 sorted cells were examined across all samples, and the number of cells per subset was strongly correlated with RNA yield.

A single peripheral blood draw of about 116 mL on average was collected from each donor into heparinised tubes. A BD FACSAria II was used to sort naive, central memory, regulatory and stem cell-like memory CD4+ T cells with a panel that included CD45RO, CCR7, CD25, CD127, CD95 and CD27. All sorted populations exceeded 98% purity. PBMCs were isolated immediately by Lymphoprep density gradient centrifugation and stained directly without culture. Samples were stained and sorted in pairs, with one healthy donor and one patient per experiment, so that batch effects were minimized. All of the isolated RNA was reverse transcribed with the High Capacity cDNA Reverse Transcription Kit, so expressed TCRB transcripts were sequenced. Deep immunoSEQ sequencing was performed on naive, central memory and regulatory T cell samples, with an average of approximately 4 million total reads per sample. Sorted cells were lysed in RLT buffer and RNA was extracted with DNase-treated RNeasy Micro or Mini kits, depending on cell number. To prevent cross-contamination, each cell subset was processed individually, whereas patient and healthy donor samples were processed jointly. TCRB sequences were amplified from cDNA with the immunoSEQ multiplex PCR, producing 87-bp fragments spanning the CDR3 region. Amplicons were sequenced on the Illumina HiSeq platform. The authors processed their data as follows. Synthetic template baselines were used to correct PCR bias computationally, reads within Hamming distance 2 were collapsed, and singletons that could not be merged were discarded. Reads were aligned to IMGT to assign V, D and J genes, CDR3 length, and insertions or deletions at six rearrangement sites. Within each subset, clonotype counts were normalized to sorted cell number, after which true diversity and Gini coefficients were computed with the tcR R package. Repertoire sharing was quantified using the overlap coefficient calculated on TCRB nucleotide sequences. Held by TCRdb, this immuneACCESS table contains in-frame sequences only and omits some clones. Under half of the omission traces to an unresolved V gene where checked; the cause of the rest is unknown. The V and J calls and the clone size are those of that table, but D and trimming were determined from the DNA. The sample has roughly 170,000 clones on record, about 13% of them singletons. Clones ranked in the top ten supply approximately 0.64% of the sample.

Paper-wide results and their limitations: PCR might favor shorter templates, but patient and control samples were amplified and corrected together, so any skew would affect both groups equally. Fewer insertions and more nucleotide deletions at VDJ recombination sites were observed in patients with type 1 diabetes, implying thymic rearrangement abnormalities. Naive, central memory and regulatory TCRB repertoires appeared to be more alike among patients than among healthy donors. Only small numbers of individuals were included in the HLA sub-analyses, which left unresolved whether HLA type had any influence on TCRB rearrangement. Because cDNA was sequenced instead of genomic DNA, activated cells with high expression could be over-represented, although the groups did not differ in activation or CD3 levels. A moderate but significant shortening of TCRB CDR3 length was observed in type 1 diabetes patients in all four CD4+ subsets.

Note on this clone: Its antigen remains undetermined. No much larger clone is present one base from it, and per-base qualities are unavailable.

The CDR3 holds 16 amino acids from the cysteine to the phenylalanine. Only CDR3 DNA remains: 48 bases, in frame from the first base. Ends trimmed: V by 4 bases, J by 2 bases; bases unmatched to a gene: 8. Based on the germline V gene, the CDR1 and CDR2 sequences are MDHEN and SYDVKM. The sequence derives from a woman aged 18-35 years in good health. Recombination connected TRBV28 to TRBJ2-1, with TRBD2 identical over 7 junction bases. The specimen sequenced was central memory CD4+ T cells from blood. The sequenced DNA: TGTGCCAGCAGTTCCCTGGATGCGGGAGCCTACAATGAGCAGTTCTTC. Its amino acids are CASSSLDAGAYNEQFF.